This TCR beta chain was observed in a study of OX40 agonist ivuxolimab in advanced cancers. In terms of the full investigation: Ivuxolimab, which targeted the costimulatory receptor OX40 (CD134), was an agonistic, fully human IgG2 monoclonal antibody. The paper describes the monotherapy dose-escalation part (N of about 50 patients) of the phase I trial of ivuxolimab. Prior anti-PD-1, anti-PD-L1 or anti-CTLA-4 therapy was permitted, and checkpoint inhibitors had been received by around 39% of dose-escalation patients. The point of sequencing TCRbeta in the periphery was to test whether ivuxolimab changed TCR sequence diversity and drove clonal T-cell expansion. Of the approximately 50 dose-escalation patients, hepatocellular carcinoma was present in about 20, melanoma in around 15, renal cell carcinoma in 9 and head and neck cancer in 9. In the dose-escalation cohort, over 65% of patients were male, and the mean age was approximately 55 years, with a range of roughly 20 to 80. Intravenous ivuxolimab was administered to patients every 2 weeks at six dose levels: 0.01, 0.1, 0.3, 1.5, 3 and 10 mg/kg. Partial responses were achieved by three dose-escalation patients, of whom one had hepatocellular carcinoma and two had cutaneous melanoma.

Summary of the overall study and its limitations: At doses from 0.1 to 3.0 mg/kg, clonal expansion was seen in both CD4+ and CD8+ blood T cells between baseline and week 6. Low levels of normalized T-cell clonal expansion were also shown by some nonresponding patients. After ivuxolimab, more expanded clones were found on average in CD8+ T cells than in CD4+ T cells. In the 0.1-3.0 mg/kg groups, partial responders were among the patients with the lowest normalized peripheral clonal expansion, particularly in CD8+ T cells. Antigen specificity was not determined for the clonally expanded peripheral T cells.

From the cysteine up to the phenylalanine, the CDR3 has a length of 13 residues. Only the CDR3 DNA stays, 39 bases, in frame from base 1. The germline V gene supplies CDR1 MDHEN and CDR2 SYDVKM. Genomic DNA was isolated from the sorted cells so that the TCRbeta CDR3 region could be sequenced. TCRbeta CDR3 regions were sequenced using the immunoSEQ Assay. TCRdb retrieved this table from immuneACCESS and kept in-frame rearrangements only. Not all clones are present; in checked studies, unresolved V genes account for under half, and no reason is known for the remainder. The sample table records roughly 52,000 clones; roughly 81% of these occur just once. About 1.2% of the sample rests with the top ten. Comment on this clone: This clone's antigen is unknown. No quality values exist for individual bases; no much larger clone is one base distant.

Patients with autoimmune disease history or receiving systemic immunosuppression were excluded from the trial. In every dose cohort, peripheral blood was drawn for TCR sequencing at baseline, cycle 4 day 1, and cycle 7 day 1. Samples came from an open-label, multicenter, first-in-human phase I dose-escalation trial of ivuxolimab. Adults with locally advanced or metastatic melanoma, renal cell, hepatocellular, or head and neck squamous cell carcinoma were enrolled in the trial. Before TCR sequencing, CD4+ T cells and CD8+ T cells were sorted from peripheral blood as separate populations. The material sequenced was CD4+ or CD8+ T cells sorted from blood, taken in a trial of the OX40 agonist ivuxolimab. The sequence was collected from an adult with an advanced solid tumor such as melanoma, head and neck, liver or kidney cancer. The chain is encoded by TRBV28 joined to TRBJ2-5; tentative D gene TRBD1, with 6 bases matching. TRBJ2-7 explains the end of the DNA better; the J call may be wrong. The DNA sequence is TGTGCCAGCACCAGGGGCTACACCTACGAGCAGTACTTC. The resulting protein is CASTRGYTYEQYF.